The 31 T cell receptor beta chains presented below share a single source sample, sequenced in a study of tumor-infiltrating lymphocytes in oesophageal squamous cell carcinoma. TCRdb recomputed calls from the PCR reads with MiXCR, one row per CDR3 protein. Altogether 15,000 to 18,000 distinct CDR3 sequences are present, about 50% being singletons, with the ten largest covering around two fifths. Sequenced input: esophageal tumor tissue. These receptor sequences come from a female donor with esophageal squamous cell carcinoma.

This clonotype was found a few times. The chain has TRBV20-1 and TRBJ2-4, with 10 bases lining up with TRBD1. The DNA end is a closer match to TRBJ2-7, so the J assignment may be wrong. The CDR3 spans 14 residues. The germline CDR1 and CDR2 sequences are DFQATT and SNEGSKA (reference sequence). CDR3 loop: CSAQNRDRGSEQYF. CDR3 nucleotide sequence: TGCAGTGCTCAAAACCGGGACAGGGGTAGCGAGCAGTACTTC.

CDR3 protein: CASSDDIYEQYF. The CDR3 bases are TGTGCCAGCAGCGACGACATCTACGAGCAGTACTTC. The chain links TRBV7-6 to TRBJ2-5; D is unresolved. The end of the DNA fits TRBJ2-7 better, so the J call may be wrong. The length of the CDR3 is 12 residues. Germline V gives CDR1 SGHVS, CDR2 FNYEAQ.

This sequence joins TRBV7-6 and TRBJ2-7; D possibly matches TRBD1 or TRBD2 (7 bases each). CDR1 and CDR2 from the germline V gene are SGHVS and FNYEAQ. CDR3 length: 16 residues. V lost 3 bases and J lost 3, with 18 bases in between. The CDR3 reads CASSFPTGEGDYEQYF. In DNA, the CDR3 is TGTGCCAGCAGCTTCCCAACAGGGGAGGGGGACTACGAGCAGTACTTC.

Notes on this clonotype: This clone may be a read error of a much larger clone one base away. The V gene is TRBV7-3, the J gene TRBJ2-7, with TRBD1 matching over 7 bases. The DNA end favors TRBJ2-1, so the J call may be wrong. This CDR3 has 15 amino acids. Germline CDR1 and CDR2: SGHTA and FQGTGA. CDR3: CASSLNPGTAYEQFF. The CDR3 DNA reads TGTGCCAGCAGCCTGAATCCCGGGACAGCCTACGAGCAGTTCTTC.

There are many counts of this clonotype. The chain joins TRBV6-1 to TRBJ2-7; 7 bases agree with TRBD1. Per the germline V gene, CDR1 is MNHNS and CDR2 is SASEGT. The CDR3 contains 16 residues. J gave up 3 bases and V 5 bases, and 13 bases lay outside the gene matches. The CDR3 loop is CASSWGRQGRNYEQYF. DNA for the CDR3: TGTGCCAGCAGTTGGGGGAGACAGGGTCGAAACTACGAGCAGTACTTC.

The rearrangement uses TRBV7-6 and TRBJ2-2; the match to TRBD1 covers 9 bases. After removal of 3 bases from V and 6 bases from J, the junction contained 5 bases not matched to a gene. There are 15 residues in the CDR3. The germline gives CDR1 SGHVS, CDR2 FNYEAQ. CDR3 coding DNA: TGTGCCAGCAGCTTTCCGACAGGGGGTCCCGGGGAGCTGTTTTTT. It translates to CASSFPTGGPGELFF.

The V and J genes are TRBV7-9 and TRBJ2-3, with D hard to call. In germline, CDR1 is SEHNR, CDR2 FQNEAQ (reference sequence). Trimming removed 3 bases from V and 4 bases from J, with 8 bases in between. CDR3 length: 13 residues. The CDR3 DNA is TGTGCCAGCAGCTTGTGGGGTGCAGATACGCAGTATTTT. It translates to CASSLWGADTQYF.

This clonotype has ten or more counts. The rearrangement links TRBV15 to TRBJ2-2; the D is unclear. This CDR3 region has 17 residues. Trimming removed 1 base at V and 3 bases at J, with 15 bases between. The germline V gene has CDR1 LNHNV and CDR2 YYDKDF (reference sequence). CDR3 nucleotide sequence: TGTGCCACCAGCAGAGGCCGGTTTAGGTCGGACACCGGGGAGCTGTTTTTT. Encoded protein: CATSRGRFRSDTGELFF.

The genes are TRBV6-8 and TRBJ2-3, with 12 bases lining up with TRBD1. The end of the DNA fits TRBJ2-5 better, so the J call may be wrong. The CDR3 has 14 amino acids. CDR1 is MNHGY, CDR2 SAAAGT, per germline. CDR3 loop: CASRGQGARETQYF. The CDR3 DNA reads TGTGCCAGCAGGGGACAGGGGGCAAGGGAGACCCAGTACTTC.

This clonotype was detected many times. This sequence joins TRBV19 and TRBJ1-1; 10 nucleotides match TRBD1. J gave up 7 bases and V 5 bases, and 13 bases lay outside the gene matches. The germline V gene has CDR1 LNHDA and CDR2 SQIVND (reference sequence). CDR3 length equals 16 residues. Here the CDR3 reads CASSPTARDRGGEAFF. In nucleotides, the CDR3 is TGTGCCAGTAGTCCAACCGCGAGGGACAGGGGCGGTGAAGCTTTCTTT.

This clonotype rates as medium-sized. The rearrangement uses TRBV27 and TRBJ2-3, with D tentatively TRBD2 (5 bases). V was trimmed by 4 bases and J by 0 bases, leaving 14 bases between them. Germline CDR1 MNHEY, CDR2 SMNVEV (reference sequence). CDR3 length equals 16 residues. The CDR3: CASSSRAVTSTDTQYF. Written as DNA, the CDR3 is TGTGCCAGCAGTTCGAGAGCGGTTACTAGCACAGATACGCAGTATTTT.

This clonotype is classed as medium-sized. This chain uses TRBV7-2 with TRBJ1-1, with 9 bases fitting TRBD1. CDR1 SGHTA and CDR2 FQGNSA come from the germline V gene. After removal of 5 bases from V and 0 bases from J, the junction contained 7 bases not matched to a gene. This CDR3 is 16 amino acids long. The CDR3 protein is CASSPGTGRMNTEAFF. The CDR3 region has the DNA TGTGCCAGCAGCCCCGGGACAGGGAGGATGAACACTGAAGCTTTCTTT. The full variable domain, its missing parts supplied by reference TRBV7-2 and TRBJ1-1, is GAGVSQSPSNKVTEKGKDVELRCDPISGHTALYWYRQSLGQGLEFLIYFQGNSAPDKSGLPSDRFSAERTGGSVSTLTIQRTQQEDSAVYLCASSPGTGRMNTEAFFGQGTRLTVV.

This clonotype was counted many times. The CDR3 carries no conserved terminal phenylalanine or tryptophan, so it likely arises from a read error. It is unclear where the CDR3 begins or ends on the DNA, so no DNA is shown, and the CDR3 is as TCRdb lists it. The rearrangement links TRBV7-2 to TRBJ2-6; the table assigns TRBD1, which was not confirmed against the DNA. Per the germline V gene, CDR1 is SGHTA and CDR2 is FQGNSA. Including both end residues, the CDR3 is 16 amino acids long. The CDR3 protein is CASSLGTDRNIQYFGA.

This clonotype has more than one count but fewer than ten. V gene TRBV10-1 combines with J gene TRBJ2-3; D is possibly TRBD2 (6 bases). The ends were cut back, 4 bases at V and 2 bases at J, with 16 bases in the middle. Germline V gene data show CDR1 as WNHNN and CDR2 as SYGVQD (reference sequence). The CDR3 runs to 16 residues. The CDR3 bases are TGCGCCAGCAGTGGTGTTGGAGGGGCGATCACAGATACGCAGTATTTT. This sequence encodes CASSGVGGAITDTQYF.

A few counts support this clonotype. The chain uses TRBV12-3 or TRBV12-4 and TRBJ2-1; either TRBD1 or TRBD2 may fit D (5 bases each). The ends were cut back, 6 bases at V and 6 bases at J, with 21 bases in the middle. This CDR3 comprises 16 residues. CDR3 amino acids: CASSPIRDWGFNEQFF. CDR3 bases: TGTGCCAGCAGCCCAATCCGGGATTGGGGGTTCAATGAGCAGTTCTTC.

The rearrangement links TRBV18 to TRBJ2-5, with D possibly being TRBD1 (6 bases). The better agreement between TRBJ1-1 and the DNA end casts doubt on the J call. CDR3 length equals 13 residues. Germline assignment: CDR1 KGHSH and CDR2 LQKENI. The CDR3 loop is CASSPRDQGIAFF. The CDR3 nucleotides read TGTGCCAGCTCACCACGGGATCAGGGGATAGCTTTCTTT.

The rearrangement joins TRBV7-8 to TRBJ2-1, with 8 bases identical to TRBD1. The J call may be incorrect, as the DNA end agrees better with TRBJ2-7. Germline values: CDR1 SGHVS, CDR2 FQNEAQ. The CDR3 is made up of 14 amino acids. The CDR3 sequence is CASSTWTGRYEQYF. CDR3 DNA: TGTGCCAGCAGCACCTGGACAGGGCGCTACGAGCAGTACTTC.

This clonotype appeared a few times. The chain joins TRBV11-1 to TRBJ2-1, with a weak D call TRBD2 (6 bases). CDR3 length: 16 residues. V lost 0 bases and J 2 bases, leaving 11 bases between the germline ends. Germline CDR1 SGHAT, CDR2 FQDESV (reference sequence). The CDR3 is CASSLAAVAAYNEQFF. The DNA for the CDR3 is TGTGCCAGCAGCTTAGCTGCAGTAGCGGCCTACAATGAGCAGTTCTTC.

This chain links TRBV7-9 with TRBJ2-3; 12 positions agree with TRBD2. The end of the DNA fits TRBJ2-7 better, so the J call may be wrong. Germline V gene lookup returns CDR1 SEHNR and CDR2 FQNEAQ (reference sequence). The CDR3 sequence is 18 residues long. CDR3 DNA: TGTGCCAGCAGCTTAGGGTGGCTAGCGGGAGGGCACAGGCATGAGCAGTACTTC. Protein: CASSLGWLAGGHRHEQYF.

The V and J genes are TRBV7-2 and TRBJ2-6; D gene ambiguous. Germline V lookup: CDR1 SGHTA, CDR2 FQGNSA. V was clipped by 2 bases and J by 1 base, with 9 bases between them. This CDR3 is 16 amino acids long. CDR3: CASSLSVGSGANVLTF. CDR3 bases: TGTGCCAGCAGCTTAAGTGTGGGATCTGGGGCCAACGTCCTGACTTTC.

This clonotype was observed a single time. The gene calls are TRBV28 and TRBJ2-3; no definite D call. Germline V lookup: CDR1 MDHEN, CDR2 SYDVKM. V shed 7 bases and J shed 2 bases, with 10 bases lying between them. This CDR3 has 13 residues. DNA for the CDR3: TGTGCCAGCAATCCCACGGACACAGATACGCAGTATTTT. Translating it yields CASNPTDTDTQYF.

This clonotype was recorded a few times. The chain couples TRBV25-1 to TRBJ2-7; D is uncertain. The J call is in doubt because the DNA end fits TRBJ2-1 better. CDR1 and CDR2 (germline): MGHDK, SYGVNS. The CDR3 length is 14 residues. Written as DNA, the CDR3 is TGTGCCAGCAGTGAATTGGATGACGGCAATGAGCAGTTCTTC. It encodes CASSELDDGNEQFF.

Notes on this clonotype: A read error may account for a junction end that differs from germline. The chain uses TRBV7-2 and TRBJ2-3, with D perhaps matching TRBD1 or TRBD2 (5 bases each). The CDR3 runs 13 residues. CDR1 and CDR2 from the germline V gene are SGHTA and FQGNSA. CDR3 residues: CASSFEGNSPLHF. CDR3 bases: TGTGCCAGCAGCTTTGAGGGGAATTCACCCCTCCACTTC.

The chain is built from TRBV7-9 and TRBJ2-1, with D unresolved. The assigned J gene may be wrong: the sequence end matches TRBJ2-7 better. Germline-derived CDR1 and CDR2 are SEHNR and FQNEAQ (reference sequence). The CDR3 runs to 15 residues. The CDR3 sequence is CASSSMLTAYNEQYF. The CDR3 coding sequence is TGTGCCAGCAGCTCGATGCTTACAGCCTACAATGAGCAGTACTTC.

The chain employs TRBV6-1 and TRBJ2-5; possibly TRBD2 for D (6 bases). The closer fit of TRBJ2-1 to the DNA end suggests the J call may be wrong. This CDR3 has 18 amino acids. In germline, CDR1 is MNHNS, CDR2 SASEGT. DNA of the CDR3: TGTGCCAGCAGTGAGGGTTCCGCGGGGCGCAGCTCCTACAATGAGCAGTTCTTC. This translates into CASSEGSAGRSSYNEQFF.

This clonotype appeared many times. A much larger clonotype is one base distant, so this may be a read error. The V and J genes are TRBV7-9 and TRBJ2-7; D ambiguous. Germline values: CDR1 SEHNR, CDR2 FQNEAQ (reference sequence). The CDR3 length is 15 residues. Trimming left V 5 bases short and J 7 bases short, with 21 bases between. The CDR3: CASSHSFSGYNEQYF. CDR3 DNA: TGTGCCAGCAGCCACTCGTTTAGTGGTTACAATGAGCAGTACTTC.

The chain carries TRBV6-2 or TRBV6-3 and TRBJ2-7; no clear D gene. The tail of the sequence fits TRBJ2-5 better, so the J call may be wrong. The CDR3 runs 12 residues. The germline V gene encodes CDR1 MNHEY and CDR2 SVGEGT. The CDR3 DNA reads as TGTGCCAGCAGCAGTGGAAAAGAGACCCAGTACTTC. Protein sequence: CASSSGKETQYF.

The chain combines TRBV11-2 with TRBJ2-3, with 7 bases fitting TRBD2. The CDR3 is made up of 14 amino acids. J gave up 4 bases and V 1 base, and 2 bases lay outside the gene matches. Germline-derived CDR1 and CDR2 are SGHAT and FQNNGV. This CDR3 reads CASSLVGGSDTQYF. The CDR3 DNA is TGTGCCAGCAGCTTAGTGGGGGGGTCAGATACGCAGTATTTT.

This sequence joins TRBV6-8 and TRBJ2-4, with 10 nucleotides matching TRBD2. Judging by the DNA end, TRBJ2-5 fits better; the J call may be wrong. Germline assignment: CDR1 MNHGY and CDR2 SAAAGT. CDR3 length: 22 amino acids. Here the CDR3 reads CASSLGGQEFTFSGGPQETQYF. CDR3 coding DNA: TGTGCCAGCAGCCTAGGGGGACAGGAGTTTACCTTTAGCGGGGGGCCACAAGAGACCCAGTACTTC.

V and J are TRBV7-8 and TRBJ2-5; D is uncertain. Germline V gene lookup returns CDR1 SGHVS and CDR2 FQNEAQ. Trimming stripped 6 bases from V and 2 bases from J, with 4 bases between. This CDR3 region has 11 residues. The CDR3 sequence: CASRLQETQYF. The DNA for the CDR3 is TGTGCCAGCAGGTTACAAGAGACCCAGTACTTC.

This clonotype was seen repeatedly, ten times or more. This may arise from a read error, as a much more abundant clone is one base away. The chain joins TRBV27 to TRBJ2-7, with 9 positions matching TRBD2. The ends lost 4 bases at V and 7 bases at J; junction bases unmatched: 14. CDR3 length: 16 residues. Germline-derived CDR1 and CDR2 are MNHEY and SMNVEV (reference sequence). In nucleotides, the CDR3 is TGTGCCAGCAGTTCCCCGGGCGCGGGAGGGGACAATGAGCAGTACTTC. Translation gives CASSSPGAGGDNEQYF.